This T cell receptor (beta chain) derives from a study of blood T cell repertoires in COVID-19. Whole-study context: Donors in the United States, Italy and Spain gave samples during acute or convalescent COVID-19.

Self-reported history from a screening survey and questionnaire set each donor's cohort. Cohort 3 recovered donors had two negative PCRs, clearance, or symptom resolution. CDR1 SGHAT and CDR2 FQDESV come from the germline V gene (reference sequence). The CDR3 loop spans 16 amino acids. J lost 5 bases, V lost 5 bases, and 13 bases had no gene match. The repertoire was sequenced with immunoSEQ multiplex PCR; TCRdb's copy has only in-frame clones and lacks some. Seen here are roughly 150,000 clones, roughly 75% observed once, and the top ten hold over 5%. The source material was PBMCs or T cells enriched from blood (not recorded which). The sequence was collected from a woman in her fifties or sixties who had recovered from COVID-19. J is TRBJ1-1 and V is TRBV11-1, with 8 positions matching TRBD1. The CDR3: CASSRGQGRGVTEAFF. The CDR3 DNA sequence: TGTGCCAGCAGCCGCGGACAGGGACGAGGGGTTACTGAAGCTTTCTTT.